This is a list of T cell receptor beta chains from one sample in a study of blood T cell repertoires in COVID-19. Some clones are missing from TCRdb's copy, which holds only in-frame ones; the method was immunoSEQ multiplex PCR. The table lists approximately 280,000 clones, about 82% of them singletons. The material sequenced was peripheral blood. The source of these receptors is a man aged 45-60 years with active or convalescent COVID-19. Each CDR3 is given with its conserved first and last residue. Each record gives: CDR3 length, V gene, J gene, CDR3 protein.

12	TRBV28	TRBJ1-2	CASSFKGSGYTF
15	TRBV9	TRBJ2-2	CASSVGGQGPGELFF
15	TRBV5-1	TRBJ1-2	CASSFATGVNYGYTF
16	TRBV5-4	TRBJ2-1	CASSSRLEGGYNEQFF
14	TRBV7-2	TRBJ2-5	CASSLAGVGETQYF
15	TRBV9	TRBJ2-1	CASSVDRGQYNEQFF
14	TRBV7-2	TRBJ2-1	CASSLKLPSGSMFF
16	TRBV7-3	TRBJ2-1	CASSPTPGSPYNEQFF
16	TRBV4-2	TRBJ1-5	CASSQEAGSVARPQHF
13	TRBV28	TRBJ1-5	CASTRSFNQPQHF
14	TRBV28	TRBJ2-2	CASSLEGNTGELFF
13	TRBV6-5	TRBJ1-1	CASSFPAATEAFF
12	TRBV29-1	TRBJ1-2	CSAGQGADGYTF
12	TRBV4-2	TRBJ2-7	CASSLGTDEQYF
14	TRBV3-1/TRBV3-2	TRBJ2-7	CASSQTSGRYEQYF
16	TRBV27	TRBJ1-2	CASSLSGQLPNYGYTF